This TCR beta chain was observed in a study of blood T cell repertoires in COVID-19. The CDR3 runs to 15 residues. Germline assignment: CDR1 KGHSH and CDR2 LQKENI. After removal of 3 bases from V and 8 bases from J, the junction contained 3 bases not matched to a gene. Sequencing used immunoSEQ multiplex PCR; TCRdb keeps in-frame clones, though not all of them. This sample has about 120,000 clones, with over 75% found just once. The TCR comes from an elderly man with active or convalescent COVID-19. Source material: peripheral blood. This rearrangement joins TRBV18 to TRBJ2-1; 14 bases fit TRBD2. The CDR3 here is CASSPTSGRVHEQFF. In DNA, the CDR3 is TGTGCCAGCTCACCGACTAGCGGGAGGGTCCATGAGCAGTTCTTC.